These 9 T cell receptor beta chains were sequenced from one sample in a study of CD8+ T cells in alopecia areata. The treatment here: oral pan-JAK inhibitor, 5-10 mg twice daily. In each case, RNA was isolated and then reverse transcribed into cDNA as the sequencing template. Assay used: immunoSEQ multiplex PCR; TCRdb lists only in-frame clones, some missing. Here the sample spans about 160,000 clones, about two thirds being singletons. The sequencing here drew on CD4+ T cells sorted from blood, taken at week 4, from a patient treated with tofacitinib. The receptors stem from a human donor with alopecia areata.

V is TRBV25-1 and J is TRBJ1-2; 7 bases are a match to TRBD1. V was pared by 4 bases and J by 6 bases, with 14 bases of the junction left unmatched. Germline CDR1 reads MGHDK; CDR2 reads SYGVNS. The CDR3 runs to 16 residues. The CDR3 loop is CASSGTESGGANGYTF. The CDR3 DNA sequence: TGTGCCAGCAGTGGGACAGAATCAGGGGGGGCGAATGGCTACACCTTC.

This rearrangement joins TRBV5-1 to TRBJ1-2; the D is unclear. Germline CDR1 and CDR2: SGHRS and YFSETQ. V was shortened by 3 bases and J by 7 bases, with 13 bases between the two germline ends. The CDR3 covers 13 residues. CDR3 residues: CASSSPGNAGYTF. The CDR3 coding sequence is TGCGCCAGCAGCTCACCGGGGAATGCTGGCTACACCTTC.

This clone was seen a few times. The chain employs TRBV19 and TRBJ2-1; 7 bases agree with TRBD2. The CDR3 runs 14 residues. Germline CDR1 reads LNHDA; CDR2 reads SQIVND (reference sequence). Germline trimming cut 9 bases from V and 0 bases from J; bases unmatched to any gene: 5. In DNA, the CDR3 is TGTGCCAGCTCACGGGGGGACTCCTACAATGAGCAGTTCTTC. Its protein product is CASSRGDSYNEQFF.

This clone was seen more than once but under ten times. V and J are TRBV6-5 and TRBJ1-1; a weak D match, TRBD1 (5 bases). Germline lookup yields CDR1 MNHEY and CDR2 SVGAGI. V lost 7 bases to trimming and J lost 11 bases, with 20 bases between them. This CDR3 region has 13 residues. The CDR3 loop reads CASTGAAREEAFF. The DNA of the CDR3 is TGTGCCAGCACCGGGGCCGCCAGAGAAGAGGCTTTCTTT.

The chain joins TRBV7-9 to TRBJ1-1, with 7 bases fitting TRBD1. After removal of 5 bases from V and 4 bases from J, the junction contained 7 bases not matched to a gene. Germline V gene data show CDR1 as SEHNR and CDR2 as FQNEAQ (reference sequence). The CDR3 spans 14 residues. CDR3 residues: CASSDPGQFTEAFF. CDR3 bases: TGTGCCAGCAGCGACCCGGGACAGTTCACTGAAGCTTTCTTT.

CDR3 bases: TGTGCCATCAGTGGGGACACCGCAAACGGGGGCTACACCTTC. This translates into CAISGDTANGGYTF. The J gene is TRBJ1-2, the V gene TRBV10-3, with D perhaps matching TRBD1 (6 bases). The CDR3 is made up of 14 amino acids. Germline-derived CDR1 and CDR2 are ENHRY and SYGVKD. V dropped 4 bases and J dropped 8 bases, with 17 bases sitting between them.

V and J are TRBV10-3 and TRBJ2-5; D is unresolved. The CDR3 consists of 13 residues. The germline gives CDR1 ENHRY, CDR2 SYGVKD. Trimming shortened V by 2 bases and J by 0 bases, and 4 bases separated the two germline ends. The CDR3 region has the DNA TGTGCCATCAGTGAGACAGACCAAGAGACCCAGTACTTC. Its protein product is CAISETDQETQYF.

The chain employs TRBV5-1 and TRBJ2-3; a possible D gene is TRBD2 (5 bases). From germline, CDR1 is SGHRS and CDR2 YFSETQ. The CDR3 is 13 amino acids. V gave up 0 bases and J gave up 7 bases, with 9 bases separating them. This chain's CDR3 is CASSLATTNTQYF. In nucleotides, the CDR3 is TGCGCCAGCAGCTTGGCGACTACTAATACGCAGTATTTT.

This clone was seen repeatedly, ten times or more. The chain recombines TRBV7-9 with TRBJ1-6; TRBD1 aligns across 7 bases. There are 16 residues in the CDR3. Germline V gene lookup returns CDR1 SEHNR and CDR2 FQNEAQ (reference sequence). Germline trimming cut 0 bases from V and 6 bases from J; bases unmatched to any gene: 5. The CDR3 is CASSLALRDSNSPLHF. The CDR3 coding sequence is TGTGCCAGCAGCTTAGCGCTTCGGGACAGTAATTCACCCCTCCACTTT.